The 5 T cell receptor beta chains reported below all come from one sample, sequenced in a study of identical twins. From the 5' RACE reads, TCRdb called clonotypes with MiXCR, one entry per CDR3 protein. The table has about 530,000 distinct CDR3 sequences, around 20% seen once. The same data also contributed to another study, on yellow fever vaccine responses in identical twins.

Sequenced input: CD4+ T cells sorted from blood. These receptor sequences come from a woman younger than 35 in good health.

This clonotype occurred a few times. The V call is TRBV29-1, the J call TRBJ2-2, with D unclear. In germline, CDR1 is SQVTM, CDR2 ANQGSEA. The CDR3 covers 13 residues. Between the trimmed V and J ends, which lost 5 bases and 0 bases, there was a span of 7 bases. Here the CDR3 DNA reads TGCAGCGTTCAACCTCCGAACACCGGGGAGCTGTTTTTT. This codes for CSVQPPNTGELFF.

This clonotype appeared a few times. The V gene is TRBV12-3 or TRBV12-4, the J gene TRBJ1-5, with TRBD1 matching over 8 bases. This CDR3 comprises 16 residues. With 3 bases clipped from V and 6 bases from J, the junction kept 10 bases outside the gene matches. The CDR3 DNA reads TGTGCCAGCAGTTTGGGGACAGGCAGCCGAGGTCAGCCCCAGCATTTT. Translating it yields CASSLGTGSRGQPQHF.

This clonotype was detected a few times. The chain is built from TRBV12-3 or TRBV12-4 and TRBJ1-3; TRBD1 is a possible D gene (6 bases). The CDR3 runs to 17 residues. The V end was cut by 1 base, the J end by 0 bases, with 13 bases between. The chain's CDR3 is CASSLEAGARSGNTIYF. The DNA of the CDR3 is TGTGCCAGCAGTTTAGAGGCAGGGGCCCGCTCTGGAAACACCATATATTTT.

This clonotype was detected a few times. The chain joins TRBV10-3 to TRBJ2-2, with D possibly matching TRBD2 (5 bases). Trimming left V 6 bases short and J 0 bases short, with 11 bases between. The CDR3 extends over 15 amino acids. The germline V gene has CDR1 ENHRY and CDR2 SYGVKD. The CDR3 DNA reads TGTGCCATCAGCCTTGTCGGGGCGAACACCGGGGAGCTGTTTTTT. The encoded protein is CAISLVGANTGELFF.

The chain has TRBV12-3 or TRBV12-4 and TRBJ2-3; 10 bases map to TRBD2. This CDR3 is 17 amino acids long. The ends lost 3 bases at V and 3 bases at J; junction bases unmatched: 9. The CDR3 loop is CASSFRRRTSGTDTQYF. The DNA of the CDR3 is TGTGCCAGCAGTTTTCGGCGTCGGACTAGCGGAACAGATACGCAGTATTTT.